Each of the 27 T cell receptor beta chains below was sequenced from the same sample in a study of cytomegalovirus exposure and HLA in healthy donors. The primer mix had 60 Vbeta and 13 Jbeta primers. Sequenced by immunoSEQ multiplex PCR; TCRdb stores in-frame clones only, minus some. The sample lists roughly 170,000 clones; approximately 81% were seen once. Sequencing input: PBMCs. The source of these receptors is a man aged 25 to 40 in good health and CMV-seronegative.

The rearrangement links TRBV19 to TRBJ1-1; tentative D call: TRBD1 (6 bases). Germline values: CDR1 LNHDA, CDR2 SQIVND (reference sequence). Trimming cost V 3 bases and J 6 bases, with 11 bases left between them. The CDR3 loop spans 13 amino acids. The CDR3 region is CASSIGGWAEAFF. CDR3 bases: TGTGCCAGTAGTATTGGGGGCTGGGCTGAAGCTTTCTTT.

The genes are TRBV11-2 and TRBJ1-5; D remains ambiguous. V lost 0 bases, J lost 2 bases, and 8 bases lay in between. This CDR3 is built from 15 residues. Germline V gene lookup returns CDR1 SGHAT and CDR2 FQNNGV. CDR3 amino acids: CASSLDRSRNQPQHF. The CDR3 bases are TGTGCCAGCAGCTTAGATCGGAGCCGCAATCAGCCCCAGCATTTT.

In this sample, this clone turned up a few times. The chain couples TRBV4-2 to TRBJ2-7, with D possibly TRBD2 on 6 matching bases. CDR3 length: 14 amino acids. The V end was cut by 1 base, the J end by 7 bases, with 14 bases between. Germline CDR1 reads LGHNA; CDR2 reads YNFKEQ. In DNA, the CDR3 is TGTGCCAGCAGCCAAGTTTTGGGGAGGAGTGAGCAGTACTTC. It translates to CASSQVLGRSEQYF.

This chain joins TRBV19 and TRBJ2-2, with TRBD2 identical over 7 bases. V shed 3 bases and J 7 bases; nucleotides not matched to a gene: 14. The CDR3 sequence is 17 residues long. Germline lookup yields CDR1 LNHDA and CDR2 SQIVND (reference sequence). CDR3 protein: CASSIQASAGPVGELFF. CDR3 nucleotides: TGTGCCAGTAGTATCCAAGCATCAGCGGGACCCGTCGGGGAGCTGTTTTTT.

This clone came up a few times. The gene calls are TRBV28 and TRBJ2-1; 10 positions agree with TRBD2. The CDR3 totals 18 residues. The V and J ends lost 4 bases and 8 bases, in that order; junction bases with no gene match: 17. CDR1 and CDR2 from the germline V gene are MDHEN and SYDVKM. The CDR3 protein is CASSSLSSGGYPFHEQFF. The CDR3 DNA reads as TGTGCCAGCAGTTCCCTGTCTAGCGGGGGATACCCATTCCATGAGCAGTTCTTC.

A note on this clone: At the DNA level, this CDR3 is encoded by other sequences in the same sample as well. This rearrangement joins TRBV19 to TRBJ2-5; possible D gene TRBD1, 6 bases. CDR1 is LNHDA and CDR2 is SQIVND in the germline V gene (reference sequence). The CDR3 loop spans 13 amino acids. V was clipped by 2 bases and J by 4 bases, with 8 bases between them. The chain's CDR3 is CASSITGLETQYF. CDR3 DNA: TGTGCCAGTAGTATAACAGGGTTAGAGACCCAGTACTTC.

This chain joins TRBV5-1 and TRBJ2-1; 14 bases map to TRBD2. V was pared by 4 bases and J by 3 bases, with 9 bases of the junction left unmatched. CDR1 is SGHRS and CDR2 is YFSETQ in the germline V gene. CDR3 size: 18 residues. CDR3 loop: CASSEGLAGVGYYNEQFF. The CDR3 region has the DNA TGCGCCAGCAGCGAGGGACTAGCGGGAGTGGGCTACTACAATGAGCAGTTCTTC.

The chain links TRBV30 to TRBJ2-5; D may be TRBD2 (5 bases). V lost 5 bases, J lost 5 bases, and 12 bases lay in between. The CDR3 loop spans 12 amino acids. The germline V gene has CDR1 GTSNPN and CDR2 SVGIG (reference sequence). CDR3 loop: CAWAPGSETQYF. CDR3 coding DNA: TGTGCCTGGGCCCCGGGATCGGAGACCCAGTACTTC.

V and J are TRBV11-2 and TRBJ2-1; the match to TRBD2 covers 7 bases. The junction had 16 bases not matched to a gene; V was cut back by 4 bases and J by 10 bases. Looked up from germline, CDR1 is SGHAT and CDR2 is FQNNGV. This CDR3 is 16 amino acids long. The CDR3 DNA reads TGTGCCAGCAGCTCCTCCCGGGGGGACGGAATTAGGGAGCAGTTCTTC. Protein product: CASSSSRGDGIREQFF.

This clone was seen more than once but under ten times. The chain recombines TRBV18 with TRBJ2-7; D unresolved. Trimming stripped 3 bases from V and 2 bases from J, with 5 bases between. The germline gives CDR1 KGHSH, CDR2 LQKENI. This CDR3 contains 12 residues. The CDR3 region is CASSPAPYEQYF. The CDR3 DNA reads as TGTGCCAGCTCACCGGCCCCCTACGAGCAGTACTTC.

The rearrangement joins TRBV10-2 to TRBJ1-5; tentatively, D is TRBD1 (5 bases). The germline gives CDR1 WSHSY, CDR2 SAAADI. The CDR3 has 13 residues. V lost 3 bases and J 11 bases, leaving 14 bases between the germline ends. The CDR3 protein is CASSDTWGGTQHF. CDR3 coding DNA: TGCGCCAGCAGTGACACCTGGGGCGGCACCCAGCATTTT.

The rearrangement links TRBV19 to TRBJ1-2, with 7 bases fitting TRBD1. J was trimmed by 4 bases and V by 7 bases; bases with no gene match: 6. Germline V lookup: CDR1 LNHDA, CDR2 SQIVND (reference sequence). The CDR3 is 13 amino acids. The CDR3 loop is CASTRGGAYGYTF. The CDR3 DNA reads TGTGCCAGTACCCGAGGGGGCGCCTATGGCTACACCTTC.

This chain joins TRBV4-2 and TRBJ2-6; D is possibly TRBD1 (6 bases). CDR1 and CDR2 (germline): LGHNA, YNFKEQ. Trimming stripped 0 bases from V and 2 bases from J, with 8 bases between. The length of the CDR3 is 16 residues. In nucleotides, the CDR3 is TGTGCCAGCAGCCAAGAATCAGGGGCTGGGGCCAACGTCCTGACTTTC. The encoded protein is CASSQESGAGANVLTF.

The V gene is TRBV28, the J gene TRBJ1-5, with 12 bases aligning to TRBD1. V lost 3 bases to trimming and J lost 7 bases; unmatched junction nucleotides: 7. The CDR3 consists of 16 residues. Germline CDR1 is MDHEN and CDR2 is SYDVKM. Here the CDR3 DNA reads TGTGCCAGCAGTTTCGGGACAGGGGGCCCAGAACAGCCCCAGCATTTT. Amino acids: CASSFGTGGPEQPQHF.

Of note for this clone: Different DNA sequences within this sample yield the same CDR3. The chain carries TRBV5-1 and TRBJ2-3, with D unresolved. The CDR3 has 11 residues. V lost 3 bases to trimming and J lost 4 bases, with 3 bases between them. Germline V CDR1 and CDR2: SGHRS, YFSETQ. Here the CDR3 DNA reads TGCGCCAGCAGCTCTGCAGATACGCAGTATTTT. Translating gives CASSSADTQYF.

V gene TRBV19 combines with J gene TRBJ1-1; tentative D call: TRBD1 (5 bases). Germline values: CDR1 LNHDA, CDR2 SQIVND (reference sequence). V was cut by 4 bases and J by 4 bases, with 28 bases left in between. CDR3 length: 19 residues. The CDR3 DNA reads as TGTGCCAGTAGTAAAAATGCCCCCTGGACAATCCCGAAGGGCACTGAAGCTTTCTTT. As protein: CASSKNAPWTIPKGTEAFF.

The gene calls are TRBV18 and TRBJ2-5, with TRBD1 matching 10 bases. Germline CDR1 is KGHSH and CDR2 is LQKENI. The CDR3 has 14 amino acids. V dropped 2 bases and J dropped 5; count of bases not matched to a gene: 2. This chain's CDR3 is CASSPDRGLETQYF. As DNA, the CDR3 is TGTGCCAGCTCACCAGACAGGGGGCTGGAGACCCAGTACTTC.

The CDR3 spells CASSVEPRGDIQYF. DNA of the CDR3: TGTGCCAGCAGCGTAGAGCCCAGGGGCGACATTCAGTACTTC. The J gene is TRBJ2-4, the V gene TRBV9; a weak D match, TRBD1 (6 bases). V was shortened by 0 bases and J by 8 bases, with 12 bases between the two germline ends. This CDR3 spans 14 amino acids. Germline V gives CDR1 SGDLS, CDR2 YYNGEE.

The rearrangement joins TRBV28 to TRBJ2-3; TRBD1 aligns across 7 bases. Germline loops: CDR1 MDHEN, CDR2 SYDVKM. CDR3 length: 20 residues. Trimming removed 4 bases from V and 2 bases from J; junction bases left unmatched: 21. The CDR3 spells CASSSVISGTGTATTDTQYF. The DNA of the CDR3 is TGTGCCAGCAGTTCCGTTATATCGGGAACCGGGACAGCTACCACAGATACGCAGTATTTT.

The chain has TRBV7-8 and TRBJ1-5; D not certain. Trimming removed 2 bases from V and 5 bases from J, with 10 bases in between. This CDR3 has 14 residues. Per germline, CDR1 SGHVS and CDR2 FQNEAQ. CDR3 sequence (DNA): TGTGCCAGCAGCTTAATGGAGATGCATCAGCCCCAGCATTTT. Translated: CASSLMEMHQPQHF.

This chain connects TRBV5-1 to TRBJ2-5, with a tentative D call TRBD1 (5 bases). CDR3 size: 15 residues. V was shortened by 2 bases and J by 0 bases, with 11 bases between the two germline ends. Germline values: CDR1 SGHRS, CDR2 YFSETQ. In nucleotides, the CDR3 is TGCGCCAGCAGCTTTTCCCCGACAGACCAAGAGACCCAGTACTTC. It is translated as CASSFSPTDQETQYF.

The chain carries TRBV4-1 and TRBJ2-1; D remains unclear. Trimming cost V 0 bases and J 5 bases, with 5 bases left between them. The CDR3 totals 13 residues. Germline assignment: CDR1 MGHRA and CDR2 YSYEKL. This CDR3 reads CASSQDIDNEQFF. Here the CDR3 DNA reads TGCGCCAGCAGCCAAGACATTGACAATGAGCAGTTCTTC.

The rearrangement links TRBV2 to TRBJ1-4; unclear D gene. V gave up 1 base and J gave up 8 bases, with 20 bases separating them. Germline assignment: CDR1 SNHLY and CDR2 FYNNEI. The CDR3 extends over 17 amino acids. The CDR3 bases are TGTGCCAGCAGTGAAGGAGTTTTTTTTGGGAGGGAGGAAAAACTGTTTTTT. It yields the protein CASSEGVFFGREEKLFF.

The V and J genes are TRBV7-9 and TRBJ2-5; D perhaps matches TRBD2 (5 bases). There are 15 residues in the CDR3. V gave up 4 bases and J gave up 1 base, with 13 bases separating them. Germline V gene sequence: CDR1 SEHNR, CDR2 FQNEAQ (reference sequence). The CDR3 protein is CASSSSPTLQETQYF. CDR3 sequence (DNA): TGTGCCAGCAGCTCTAGCCCGACCCTCCAAGAGACCCAGTACTTC. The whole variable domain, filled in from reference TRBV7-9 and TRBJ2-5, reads DTGVSQNPRHKITKRGQNVTFRCDPISEHNRLYWYRQTLGQGPEFLTYFQNEAQLEKSRLLSDRFSAERPKGSFSTLEIQRTEQGDSAMYLCASSSSPTLQETQYFGPGTRLLVL.

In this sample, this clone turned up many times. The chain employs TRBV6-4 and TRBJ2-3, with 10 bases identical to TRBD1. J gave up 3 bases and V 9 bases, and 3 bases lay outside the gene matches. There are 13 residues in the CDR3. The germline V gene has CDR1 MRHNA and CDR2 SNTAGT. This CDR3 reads CASGTGDTDTQYF. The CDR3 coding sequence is TGTGCCAGTGGGACAGGGGATACAGATACGCAGTATTTT.

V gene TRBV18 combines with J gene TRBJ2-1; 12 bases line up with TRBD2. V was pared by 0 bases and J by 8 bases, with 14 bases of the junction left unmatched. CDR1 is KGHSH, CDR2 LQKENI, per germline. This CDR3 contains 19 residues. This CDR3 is CASSPPGATSGRTGDEQFF. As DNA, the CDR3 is TGTGCCAGCTCACCACCGGGGGCAACTAGCGGGAGGACGGGGGATGAGCAGTTCTTC.

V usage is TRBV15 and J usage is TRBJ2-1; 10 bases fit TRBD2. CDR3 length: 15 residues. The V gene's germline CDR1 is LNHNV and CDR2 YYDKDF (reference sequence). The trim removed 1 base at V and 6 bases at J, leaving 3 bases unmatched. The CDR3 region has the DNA TGTGCCACCAGCAGAGGGGTAGCGGGAGGCAATGAGCAGTTCTTC. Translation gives CATSRGVAGGNEQFF.